This TCR beta chain was captured by sequencing in a study of T cell changes during pregnancy in multiple sclerosis. Germline V gene data show CDR1 as MNHEY and CDR2 as SVGAGI. V dropped 5 bases and J dropped 2; count of bases not matched to a gene: 4. This CDR3 region has 15 residues. TCRdb's copy holds only in-frame clones and misses some; the assay was immunoSEQ multiplex PCR. The sample holds approximately 33,000 clones, 90% to 95% seen once. This specimen consisted of CD4+ T cells from peripheral blood mononuclear cells, obtained after pregnancy. This receptor was taken from a female donor with multiple sclerosis, enrolled in a pregnancy study. This chain uses TRBV6-5 with TRBJ2-7; 12 bases line up with TRBD2. CDR3 sequence reads: CASSLTSGGPYEQYF. The CDR3 DNA is TGTGCCAGCAGTCTGACTAGCGGGGGCCCCTACGAGCAGTACTTC.